The 22 T cell receptor beta chains presented below share a single source sample, sequenced in a study of shared clonotypes between healthy human individuals. Generated by immunoSEQ multiplex PCR, the TCRdb table keeps only in-frame clones and is missing some. The sample includes 1.5 million to 2.5 million clones, over 85% of them seen just once. Naive CD8 cells were CD45RO-negative, positively selected for CCR7, excluding terminally differentiated effector memory CD45RA+ cells. Sequenced material: naive CD8+ T cells sorted from blood. Receptors were obtained from a man aged 18 to 29 in good health.

The rearrangement joins TRBV27 to TRBJ2-1; D is ambiguous. This CDR3 comprises 13 residues. Germline CDR1 is MNHEY and CDR2 is SMNVEV (reference sequence). With 2 bases removed from V and 4 bases from J, the gap between germline ends came to 6 bases. The CDR3 DNA follows: TGTGCCAGCAGTTTAATACAGTACAATGAGCAGTTCTTC. It encodes CASSLIQYNEQFF.

Here the CDR3 reads CAWDAGTGGIEQFF. The CDR3 coding sequence is TGTGCCTGGGACGCCGGGACAGGGGGAATTGAGCAGTTCTTC. This chain uses TRBV30 with TRBJ2-1; TRBD1 aligns across 11 bases. Trimming removed 5 bases from V and 9 bases from J; junction bases left unmatched: 9. The V gene's germline CDR1 is GTSNPN and CDR2 SVGIG (reference sequence). The CDR3 spans 14 residues.

The rearrangement uses TRBV19 and TRBJ2-2; 7 bases map to TRBD1. From germline, CDR1 is LNHDA and CDR2 SQIVND (reference sequence). V was clipped by 6 bases and J by 0 bases; unmatched bases: 7. The length of the CDR3 is 16 residues. The CDR3 sequence is CASSGEQGSNTGELFF. In DNA form, the CDR3 reads TGTGCCAGTAGCGGTGAACAGGGGTCGAACACCGGGGAGCTGTTTTTT.

The rearrangement uses TRBV11-2 and TRBJ2-7; TRBD2 aligns across 8 bases. V was clipped by 3 bases and J by 0 bases; unmatched bases: 7. The CDR3 totals 16 residues. Germline CDR1 and CDR2: SGHAT and FQNNGV. The CDR3 region is CASSFIWGTSSYEQYF. CDR3 coding DNA: TGTGCCAGCAGCTTTATCTGGGGGACTAGCTCCTACGAGCAGTACTTC.

CDR3 in amino acids: CASSYHLAGYNEQFF. The DNA for the CDR3 is TGTGCCAGCAGTTACCATCTAGCGGGATATAATGAGCAGTTCTTC. V and J are TRBV6-5 and TRBJ2-1, with TRBD2 matching over 9 bases. Germline assignment: CDR1 MNHEY and CDR2 SVGAGI. V lost 2 bases to trimming and J lost 7 bases; unmatched junction nucleotides: 6. This CDR3 has 15 residues.

V usage is TRBV2 and J usage is TRBJ1-2; D possibly corresponds to TRBD1 (6 bases). The CDR3 runs to 14 residues. The germline CDR1 and CDR2 sequences are SNHLY and FYNNEI. V shed 0 bases and J shed 8 bases, with 13 bases lying between them. CDR3 nucleotides: TGTGCCAGCAGTGAAGCGCAGGGGTTGCACGGCTACACCTTC. Amino acids: CASSEAQGLHGYTF.

The rearrangement uses TRBV13 and TRBJ2-7; 7 bases align to TRBD1. The CDR3 is 15 residues long. Losses at the gene ends were 4 bases for V and 6 bases for J; bases not matched to a gene: 12. In germline, CDR1 is PRHDT, CDR2 FYEKMQ (reference sequence). The CDR3 loop is CASSSDREKLGEQYF. The CDR3 coding sequence is TGTGCCAGCAGCTCCGACAGGGAGAAATTAGGCGAGCAGTACTTC.

Worth noting for this clone: Other nucleotide sequences from this sample produce the same CDR3. This sequence joins TRBV27 and TRBJ1-1, with no clear D. Trimming cost V 2 bases and J 2 bases, with 6 bases left between them. CDR1 and CDR2 from the germline V gene are MNHEY and SMNVEV (reference sequence). CDR3 size: 13 residues. The CDR3 nucleotides are TGTGCCAGCAGTTTAGGCACAAACACTGAAGCTTTCTTT. Its translation is CASSLGTNTEAFF.

The chain carries TRBV27 and TRBJ1-1, with 8 nucleotides matching TRBD1. The CDR3 spans 14 residues. V shed 6 bases, J shed 4 bases, and the junction held 7 bases outside the gene matches. CDR1 and CDR2 from the germline V gene are MNHEY and SMNVEV (reference sequence). CDR3 DNA: TGTGCCAGCAGGTCCGGGACAGGCATCACTGAAGCTTTCTTT. Its protein is CASRSGTGITEAFF.

The J gene is TRBJ1-5, the V gene TRBV7-9; D gene uncertain. CDR3 length: 13 amino acids. Germline V gene lookup returns CDR1 SEHNR and CDR2 FQNEAQ (reference sequence). V was cut by 4 bases and J by 6 bases, with 10 bases left in between. The CDR3 protein is CASSSPGFQPQHF. The CDR3 DNA is TGTGCCAGCAGCTCCCCGGGATTTCAGCCCCAGCATTTT.

The chain uses TRBV27 and TRBJ1-1; possible D gene TRBD1, 5 bases. Germline lookup yields CDR1 MNHEY and CDR2 SMNVEV (reference sequence). CDR3 length: 15 amino acids. Trimming stripped 5 bases from V and 0 bases from J, with 13 bases between. The CDR3: CASSLRGALNTEAFF. The CDR3 DNA sequence: TGTGCCAGCAGTCTTCGCGGGGCCTTGAACACTGAAGCTTTCTTT.

Concerning this clone itself: The sample contains more than one DNA sequence encoding this CDR3. The chain couples TRBV6-6 to TRBJ2-7; 7 positions match TRBD1. V shed 6 bases and J 3 bases; nucleotides not matched to a gene: 5. Germline V gene lookup returns CDR1 MNHNY and CDR2 SVGAGI (reference sequence). The CDR3 is 13 residues long. CDR3 nucleotides: TGTGCCAGCAGCTTAGGACAGGACTACGAGCAGTACTTC. This encodes CASSLGQDYEQYF.

V is TRBV28 and J is TRBJ2-5, with a possible D match to TRBD1 (5 bases). The V gene's germline CDR1 is MDHEN and CDR2 SYDVKM. The CDR3 runs 14 residues. Trimming stripped 6 bases from V and 3 bases from J, with 14 bases between. In DNA, the CDR3 is TGTGCCAGCAGGATGGACCTAGGGGAAGAGACCCAGTACTTC. Its protein is CASRMDLGEETQYF.

V gene TRBV11-2 combines with J gene TRBJ1-4; 7 nucleotides agree with TRBD1. The CDR3 extends over 15 amino acids. CDR1 and CDR2 (germline): SGHAT, FQNNGV. V was pared by 5 bases and J by 1 base, with 4 bases of the junction left unmatched. The CDR3 region is CASSRQGRTNEKLFF. The CDR3 DNA reads TGTGCCAGCAGCCGACAGGGTAGAACTAATGAAAAACTGTTTTTT.

The chain links TRBV5-4 to TRBJ2-7; weak D call: TRBD1 (5 bases). Germline V gene data show CDR1 as SGHNT and CDR2 as YYREEE (reference sequence). Deletions cut 0 bases from V and 7 bases from J, with 20 bases between. The CDR3 loop spans 16 amino acids. The CDR3 spells CASSLGGLGPSTEQYF. The CDR3 region has the DNA TGTGCCAGCAGCTTGGGGGGCTTAGGGCCATCTACAGAGCAGTACTTC.

This sequence joins TRBV28 and TRBJ2-3, with 9 bases that match TRBD2. Germline CDR1 and CDR2: MDHEN and SYDVKM. The length of the CDR3 is 16 residues. V lost 4 bases and J lost 5; bases outside the gene matches: 10. The CDR3 loop reads CASSSLLAGSLDTQYF. CDR3 nucleotides: TGTGCCAGCAGTTCGCTGCTAGCGGGGAGTCTAGATACGCAGTATTTT. The variable domain in full, completed from reference TRBV28 and TRBJ2-3, reads DVKVTQSSRYLVKRTGEKVFLECVQDMDHENMFWYRQDPGLGLRLIYFSYDVKMKEKGDIPEGYSVSREKKERFSLILESASTNQTSMYLCASSSLLAGSLDTQYFGPGTRLTVL.

The chain has TRBV6-1 and TRBJ2-7; possible D gene TRBD1, 5 bases. Germline CDR1 is MNHNS and CDR2 is SASEGT. V lost 1 base and J lost 4, with 11 bases in between. The CDR3 consists of 14 residues. The CDR3 bases are TGTGCCAGCAGTGAAGTTGTGCAGGGATACGAGCAGTACTTC. As protein: CASSEVVQGYEQYF.

The chain links TRBV11-2 to TRBJ1-2; no clear D gene. Per the germline V gene, CDR1 is SGHAT and CDR2 is FQNNGV. V shed 2 bases and J shed 0 bases, with 16 bases lying between them. This CDR3 spans 17 amino acids. For the CDR3, the DNA is TGTGCCAGCAGCTTAAGTCTTGGCAGTTTAGCTAACTATGGCTACACCTTC. Translation: CASSLSLGSLANYGYTF.

The rearrangement links TRBV6-5 to TRBJ2-7; D is unresolved. The CDR3 consists of 11 residues. Germline V gene data show CDR1 as MNHEY and CDR2 as SVGAGI. V lost 0 bases, J lost 7 bases, and 4 bases lay in between. The CDR3 protein is CASSYSKEQYF. CDR3 DNA sequence: TGTGCCAGCAGTTACTCCAAAGAGCAGTACTTC.

Of note for this clone: In the same sample, other DNA sequences code for this CDR3. V gene TRBV10-3 combines with J gene TRBJ1-5; tentatively, D is TRBD1 (5 bases). This CDR3 has 14 residues. V was cut by 0 bases and J by 4 bases, with 7 bases left in between. Germline V lookup: CDR1 ENHRY, CDR2 SYGVKD. CDR3: CAISESGVNQPQHF. The CDR3 nucleotides read TGTGCCATCAGTGAGTCGGGGGTGAATCAGCCCCAGCATTTT.

The chain has TRBV4-1 and TRBJ2-1, with D possibly being TRBD1 (7 bases). The CDR3 has 17 amino acids. CDR1 and CDR2 from the germline V gene are MGHRA and YSYEKL. V lost 2 bases and J lost 5, with 19 bases in between. CDR3 bases: TGCGCCAGCAGCCAATCCCGGGCCCTCAGGGGGGACAATGAGCAGTTCTTC. This encodes CASSQSRALRGDNEQFF.

The chain has TRBV30 and TRBJ2-7, with TRBD2 matching 7 bases. Trimming removed 2 bases from V and 3 bases from J; junction bases left unmatched: 7. The CDR3 loop spans 14 amino acids. The germline V gene encodes CDR1 GTSNPN and CDR2 SVGIG (reference sequence). The CDR3: CAWSLGGYGYEQYF. Here the CDR3 DNA reads TGTGCCTGGAGTCTGGGGGGGTATGGCTACGAGCAGTACTTC.